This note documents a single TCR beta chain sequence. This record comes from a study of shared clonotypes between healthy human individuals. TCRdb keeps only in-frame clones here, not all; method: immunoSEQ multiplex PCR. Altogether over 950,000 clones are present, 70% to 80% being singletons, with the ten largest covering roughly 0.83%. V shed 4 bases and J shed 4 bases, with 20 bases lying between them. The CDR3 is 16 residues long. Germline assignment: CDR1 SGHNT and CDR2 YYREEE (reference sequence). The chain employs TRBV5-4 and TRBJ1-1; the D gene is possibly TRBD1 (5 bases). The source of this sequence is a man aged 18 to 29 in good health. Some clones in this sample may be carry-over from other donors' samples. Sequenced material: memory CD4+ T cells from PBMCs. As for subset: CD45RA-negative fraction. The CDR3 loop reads CASSPGPRARGTEAFF. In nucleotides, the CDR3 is TGTGCCAGCAGCCCGGGACCCAGGGCGCGGGGCACTGAAGCTTTCTTT.